This T cell receptor (beta chain) was obtained from a study of human T cells and chemical hapten exposure. A remark on this clonotype: Its antigen is still unknown.

V shed 4 bases and J shed 5 bases, with 9 bases lying between them. The germline gives CDR1 MNHEY, CDR2 SVGAGI. The CDR3 spans 13 residues. Per the original methods: Per sample, the median was 95,638 TCRs, with values from around 25,000 to 690,000. One entry per CDR3 protein results from TCRdb running MiXCR on the RACE reads. TCRdb assigned the V and J calls; the authors' analysis was not used. This sample carries about 54,000 distinct CDR3 sequences, about 10% of them seen once, and the ten largest clones take more than 1.5%. Time point described: patch test 2, 6 weeks after DPC sensitization. The treatment is: therapeutic diphenylcyclopropenone sensitization with weekly scalp DPC. Total RNA was isolated from whole blood that had not been fractionated. Overall study findings and caveats: Donors in the study had alopecia, meaning their immune response may differ from healthy people's. As patch test score rose, PT1 expanded TCR counts tended to rise as well.

The TCR sequence derives from a woman aged 50 to 60 with alopecia areata. Some clones in this sample may be carry-over from other donors' samples. V is TRBV6-5 and J is TRBJ2-1; D unclear. The sample here was whole blood, taken in connection with sensitization to the hapten diphenylcyclopropenone (DPC). In DNA form, the CDR3 reads TGTGCCAGCAGTTCGCCGGCTCACAATGAGCAGTTCTTC. It codes for CASSSPAHNEQFF.